This T cell receptor beta chain was identified in a study of patients and donors after allogeneic stem cell transplantation. TCRdb reprocessed the RT-PCR reads with MiXCR, giving one entry per CDR3 protein. The sample contains about 200,000 distinct CDR3 sequences, 35% to 45% of which appear only once. The CDR3 extends over 15 amino acids. The V end was cut by 5 bases, the J end by 7 bases, with 15 bases between. CDR1 MNHEY and CDR2 SVGAGI come from the germline V gene. Source material: blood, either unsorted or a sorted T cell fraction (not recorded which). The chain carries TRBV6-5 and TRBJ1-6; unclear D gene. The clonotype was recovered from a human donor who was either an allogeneic HSCT recipient or a stem cell or donor lymphocyte infusion donor (not recorded which). It is not recorded whose cells these are; they may come from a transplant donor. The CDR3: CASSKIRNGNSPLHF. The DNA of the CDR3 is TGTGCCAGCAGTAAGATAAGGAATGGGAATTCACCCCTCCACTTT.